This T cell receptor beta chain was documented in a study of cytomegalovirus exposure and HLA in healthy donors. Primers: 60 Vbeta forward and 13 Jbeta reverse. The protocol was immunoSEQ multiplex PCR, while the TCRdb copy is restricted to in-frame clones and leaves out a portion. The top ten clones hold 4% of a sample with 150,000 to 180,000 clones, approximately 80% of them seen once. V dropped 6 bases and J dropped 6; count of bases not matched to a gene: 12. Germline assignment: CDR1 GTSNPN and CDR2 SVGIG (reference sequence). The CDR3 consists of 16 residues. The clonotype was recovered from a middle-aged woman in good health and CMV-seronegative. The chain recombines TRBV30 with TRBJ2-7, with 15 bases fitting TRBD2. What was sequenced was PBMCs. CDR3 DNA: TGTGCCTGTGCTACTGGGACTAGCGGGAGGATGGGCGAGCAGTACTTC. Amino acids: CACATGTSGRMGEQYF.